The 27 T cell receptor beta chains reported below all come from one sample, sequenced in a study of cytomegalovirus exposure and HLA in healthy donors (dated by TCRdb to 2016 to 2017). The library was obtained by the immunoSEQ multiplex PCR assay. For the multiplex PCR, a mixture combining 60 forward primers for TCR Vbeta segments and 13 reverse primers for TCR Jbeta segments was used. As stored in TCRdb, this immuneACCESS dataset retains in-frame rearrangements with V and J assigned. A fraction of the clones does not appear; measured against another copy, unresolved V genes explain less than half of the discrepancy, and the remainder lacks a known reason. A total of around 94,000 clones appear in this sample, about three fifths of them only once. The leading ten clones occupy 3.5% to 4.5% of the sample. Sample: PBMCs. These receptors all stem from a man aged 25 to 45 in good health and CMV-seronegative.

The chain links TRBV5-1 to TRBJ1-1; D gene ambiguous. V shed 1 base and J shed 2 bases, with 12 bases lying between them. The V gene's germline CDR1 is SGHRS and CDR2 YFSETQ. The CDR3 contains 15 residues. The DNA of the CDR3 is TGCGCCAGCAGCTTGCCCCAGGCCCCTAACACTGAAGCTTTCTTT. Amino acids: CASSLPQAPNTEAFF. Using reference TRBV5-1 and TRBJ1-1 for the parts outside the CDR3, the full variable domain is KAGVTQTPRYLIKTRGQQVTLSCSPISGHRSVSWYQQTPGQGLQFLFEYFSETQRNKGNFPGRFSGRQFSNSRSEMNVSTLELGDSALYLCASSLPQAPNTEAFFGQGTRLTVV.

This clone was detected only a few times. V and J are TRBV11-3 and TRBJ2-3; 12 bases agree with TRBD2. V dropped 4 bases and J dropped 5; count of bases not matched to a gene: 10. CDR1 SGHNT and CDR2 YENEEA come from the germline V gene. CDR3 length equals 17 residues. This CDR3 reads CASSSARLAGEQDTQYF. CDR3 bases: TGTGCCAGCAGCTCCGCCAGACTAGCGGGGGAACAAGATACGCAGTATTTT.

This clone was seen only a few times. This chain joins TRBV10-3 and TRBJ2-1, with D perhaps matching TRBD1 (6 bases). V lost 0 bases and J lost 6, with 12 bases in between. The CDR3 has 15 amino acids. CDR1 is ENHRY, CDR2 SYGVKD, per germline. CDR3 coding DNA: TGTGCCATCAGTGAGTCCCGCGAAGGGGGCAATGAGCAGTTCTTC. Protein sequence: CAISESREGGNEQFF.

The J gene is TRBJ1-3, the V gene TRBV5-1, with no clear D. The ends were cut back, 0 bases at V and 2 bases at J, with 9 bases in the middle. The CDR3 covers 15 residues. Germline values: CDR1 SGHRS, CDR2 YFSETQ. In DNA, the CDR3 is TGCGCCAGCAGCTTGGCCGCGGGTCCTGGAAACACCATATATTTT. Translated, it gives CASSLAAGPGNTIYF.

The J gene is TRBJ2-1, the V gene TRBV20-1; D remains unclear. The germline gives CDR1 DFQATT, CDR2 SNEGSKA (reference sequence). The CDR3 is 11 residues long. V lost 3 bases and J 6 bases, leaving 6 bases between the germline ends. CDR3 DNA sequence: TGCAGTGCTAGTTTGCGCAATGAGCAGTTCTTC. Protein product: CSASLRNEQFF.

V and J are TRBV5-1 and TRBJ2-2; the D gene is possibly TRBD2 (5 bases). The length of the CDR3 is 16 residues. The V gene lost 2 bases and the J gene lost 4 bases, with 15 bases spanning the gap. The V gene's germline CDR1 is SGHRS and CDR2 YFSETQ. The CDR3 loop is CASSFGVGRTTGELFF. The CDR3, as DNA: TGCGCCAGCAGCTTCGGGGTAGGCAGGACCACCGGGGAGCTGTTTTTT.

As regards this clone: Because the CDR3's place on the DNA is in doubt, the DNA is left out and the CDR3 is given as listed by TCRdb. The gene calls are TRBV21-1 and TRBJ1-4; TRBD1 is the table's D call, not checked against the DNA. TRBV21-1 is annotated as a pseudogene. Ends included, the CDR3 has 16 residues. The CDR3 sequence is CASSKGVGQGSEKLFF.

This clone showed up just once. The chain recombines TRBV5-8 with TRBJ2-1; no clear D. Trimming took 4 bases from V and 8 from J, leaving 7 bases between them. The CDR3 has 11 amino acids. The germline gives CDR1 SGHTS, CDR2 YDEGEE. The chain's CDR3 is CASSRYYEQFF. The DNA for the CDR3 is TGTGCCAGCAGCCGATACTATGAGCAGTTCTTC.

This clone was observed a few times. The V and J genes are TRBV2 and TRBJ2-7; the D gene is possibly TRBD2 (5 bases). The CDR3 covers 14 residues. Germline lookup yields CDR1 SNHLY and CDR2 FYNNEI. Between the trimmed V and J ends, which lost 8 bases and 4 bases, there was a span of 18 bases. The CDR3 spells CASLSEATVYEQYF. CDR3 in DNA: TGTGCCAGCCTGTCGGAGGCAACGGTATACGAGCAGTACTTC. The full variable domain, in which reference TRBV2 and TRBJ2-7 provide the parts outside the CDR3, is EPEVTQTPSHQVTQMGQEVILRCVPISNHLYFYWYRQILGQKVEFLVSFYNNEISEKSEIFDDQFSVERPDGSNFTLKIRSTKLEDSAMYFCASLSEATVYEQYFGPGTRLTVT.

Points on this clone: At one end, the junction sequence differs from germline, possibly due to a read error. V usage is TRBV7-9 and J usage is TRBJ2-1, with 12 bases aligning to TRBD2. CDR1 and CDR2 (germline): SEHNR, FQNEAQ (reference sequence). CDR3 length: 19 residues. The CDR3 coding sequence is TGTGCCAGCAGCCTAGCGGGAGGGCCCTACCGCAGCTCCTACAATGAGCAGTTCTTC. Its translation is CASSLAGGPYRSSYNEQFF.

J is TRBJ2-2 and V is TRBV7-9; D possibly corresponds to TRBD1 (5 bases). The CDR3 loop spans 15 amino acids. Trimming removed 4 bases at V and 2 bases at J, with 11 bases between. Germline assignment: CDR1 SEHNR and CDR2 FQNEAQ (reference sequence). This CDR3 is CASSSRDRNTGELFF. CDR3 in DNA: TGTGCCAGCAGCTCCCGAGACAGAAACACCGGGGAGCTGTTTTTT.

There are a few counts of this clone. The CDR3 bases are TGTGCCATCAGTGGTGGCGTCGGGGGCACAGATACGCAGTATTTT. Encoded protein: CAISGGVGGTDTQYF. The chain is built from TRBV10-3 and TRBJ2-3; a weak D match, TRBD2 (5 bases). This CDR3 is built from 15 residues. V was shortened by 4 bases and J by 1 base, with 12 bases between the two germline ends. Germline V gene sequence: CDR1 ENHRY, CDR2 SYGVKD.

This rearrangement joins TRBV7-3 to TRBJ2-7; the match to TRBD1 covers 7 bases. CDR3 length: 15 amino acids. With V trimmed by 5 bases and J by 3 bases, 10 bases remained unmatched. CDR1 is SGHTA and CDR2 is FQGTGA in the germline V gene. CDR3 in amino acids: CASSLGGGGFYEQYF. CDR3 DNA sequence: TGTGCCAGCAGCCTAGGGGGCGGCGGGTTCTACGAGCAGTACTTC.

This clone was counted a few times. V is TRBV28 and J is TRBJ2-7; the D is unclear. There are 12 residues in the CDR3. Between the trimmed V and J ends, which lost 7 bases and 6 bases, there was a span of 13 bases. Germline lookup yields CDR1 MDHEN and CDR2 SYDVKM. The chain's CDR3 is CASTALRSEQYF. CDR3 nucleotides: TGTGCCAGCACGGCGCTACGGAGCGAGCAGTACTTC.

This clone has just one count. The chain employs TRBV11-3 and TRBJ1-1; D is unclear. Looked up from germline, CDR1 is SGHNT and CDR2 is YENEEA. The CDR3 length is 13 residues. V shed 0 bases and J shed 8 bases, with 10 bases lying between them. Here the CDR3 DNA reads TGTGCCAGCAGCTTAGATGTCAGTCAAGAAGCTTTCTTT. As protein: CASSLDVSQEAFF.

The chain joins TRBV7-9 to TRBJ2-2; D possibly corresponds to TRBD1 (6 bases). V shed 4 bases and J shed 2 bases, with 11 bases lying between them. The CDR3 has 15 amino acids. From germline, CDR1 is SEHNR and CDR2 FQNEAQ (reference sequence). The CDR3 coding sequence is TGTGCCAGCAGCTCTAGGGACACTAACACCGGGGAGCTGTTTTTT. Amino acid sequence: CASSSRDTNTGELFF.

This chain joins TRBV7-2 and TRBJ1-1; 8 bases fit TRBD1. Trimming at V came to 1 base and at J to 3 bases, leaving 1 base not matched to a gene. CDR1 SGHTA and CDR2 FQGNSA come from the germline V gene. The length of the CDR3 is 14 residues. CDR3 DNA sequence: TGTGCCAGCAGCTTAGGGACAGGGCACACTGAAGCTTTCTTT. Its translation: CASSLGTGHTEAFF. Drawing the rest from reference TRBV7-2 and TRBJ1-1, the complete variable domain is GAGVSQSPSNKVTEKGKDVELRCDPISGHTALYWYRQSLGQGLEFLIYFQGNSAPDKSGLPSDRFSAERTGGSVSTLTIQRTQQEDSAVYLCASSLGTGHTEAFFGQGTRLTVV.

The J gene is TRBJ1-3, the V gene TRBV6-6, with D possibly being TRBD1 (5 bases). Germline values: CDR1 MNHNY, CDR2 SVGAGI (reference sequence). Between the trimmed V and J ends, which lost 6 bases and 3 bases, there was a span of 12 bases. This CDR3 contains 14 residues. The CDR3 DNA reads as TGTGCCAGCAGGCACCGGGGACTTGGAAACACCATATATTTT. This codes for CASRHRGLGNTIYF.

The rearrangement joins TRBV4-1 to TRBJ1-2; D unresolved. The V and J ends lost 1 base and 0 bases respectively, with 3 bases between them. This CDR3 spans 13 amino acids. Per germline, CDR1 MGHRA and CDR2 YSYEKL. CDR3 protein: CASSQAANYGYTF. Written as DNA, the CDR3 is TGCGCCAGCAGCCAAGCAGCTAACTATGGCTACACCTTC.

The chain joins TRBV5-1 to TRBJ2-7, with 9 positions matching TRBD1. There are 14 residues in the CDR3. V gave up 2 bases and J gave up 4 bases; unmatched junction bases: 4. The germline V gene encodes CDR1 SGHRS and CDR2 YFSETQ. CDR3 DNA: TGCGCCAGCAGCTTCCTAGGACAGGGGTACGAGCAGTACTTC. It encodes CASSFLGQGYEQYF.

The chain combines TRBV5-1 with TRBJ2-2; 9 bases are shared with TRBD1. The germline gives CDR1 SGHRS, CDR2 YFSETQ. Unmatched junction bases numbered 7, after V lost 3 bases and J lost 4 bases. The CDR3 has 16 residues. The chain's CDR3 is CASSSLRDRVTGELFF. CDR3 coding DNA: TGCGCCAGCAGCTCGCTCCGGGACAGGGTCACCGGGGAGCTGTTTTTT.

The genes are TRBV19 and TRBJ2-3; TRBD2 might be the D (5 bases). Germline V gene lookup returns CDR1 LNHDA and CDR2 SQIVND (reference sequence). V shed 3 bases and J shed 2 bases, with 12 bases lying between them. The CDR3 consists of 15 residues. In DNA form, the CDR3 reads TGTGCCAGTAGTATTGGAGACTACTCCACAGATACGCAGTATTTT. As protein: CASSIGDYSTDTQYF.

This sequence joins TRBV29-1 and TRBJ2-1; 9 nucleotides agree with TRBD2. Germline V gene lookup returns CDR1 SQVTM and CDR2 ANQGSEA. The junction had 8 bases not matched to a gene; V was cut back by 0 bases and J by 8 bases. CDR3 size: 15 residues. CDR3 amino acids: CSVEEGFSGSYEQFF. Written as DNA, the CDR3 is TGCAGCGTTGAAGAGGGGTTTAGCGGGAGCTATGAGCAGTTCTTC.

This chain uses TRBV19 with TRBJ1-2; TRBD1 aligns across 7 bases. The V gene's germline CDR1 is LNHDA and CDR2 SQIVND (reference sequence). The ends lost 6 bases at V and 9 bases at J; junction bases unmatched: 25. The CDR3 contains 18 residues. The CDR3 nucleotides are TGTGCCAGTAGAGAACCCGGACAGGCATGGACTAACTATGGGAGCTACACCTTC. It encodes CASREPGQAWTNYGSYTF.

As to this clone: Other DNA sequences in this specimen translate into the identical CDR3. The V gene is TRBV7-8, the J gene TRBJ2-2; possible D gene TRBD2, 6 bases. V lost 1 base and J 5 bases, leaving 14 bases between the germline ends. CDR3 length: 16 residues. Germline V gene data show CDR1 as SGHVS and CDR2 as FQNEAQ. The CDR3 DNA follows: TGTGCCAGCAGCTTAGGCTCGCGGGGTTCAACCGGGGAGCTGTTTTTT. Translating it yields CASSLGSRGSTGELFF.

In this sample, this clone turned up a few times. The gene calls are TRBV6-1 and TRBJ2-1, with D perhaps matching TRBD2 (5 bases). V gave up 4 bases and J gave up 9 bases, with 10 bases separating them. Germline V gene data show CDR1 as MNHNS and CDR2 as SASEGT. The CDR3 length is 12 residues. The CDR3 loop is CASSARLLEQFF. Here the CDR3 DNA reads TGTGCCAGCAGTGCAAGACTACTTGAGCAGTTCTTC.

The V call is TRBV6-1, the J call TRBJ2-5, with 8 bases lining up with TRBD1. The V gene's germline CDR1 is MNHNS and CDR2 SASEGT. With V trimmed by 6 bases and J by 2 bases, 8 bases remained unmatched. The CDR3 consists of 15 residues. In DNA, the CDR3 is TGTGCCAGCAGGGCGGACAGGGCCCTTCAAGAGACCCAGTACTTC. This translates into CASRADRALQETQYF.